The entry below gives a single T cell receptor (beta chain) sequence along with its context. The antigen is not known. Included were adult ileal or ileocolonic Crohn's patients indicated for ileocolonic resection. These data belong to a study of T cell repertoires in ileal Crohn's disease. Looking at the study overall: Less than 45% were active smokers at surgery; median disease duration was approximately 8.5 years. All patients had surgery for stricturing (about 60%) or penetrating (around 39%) disease. Findings and caveats of the study: Active smokers at surgery had more clonal expansions than non-smokers.

The assay was immunoSEQ multiplex PCR, and TCRdb's table has in-frame clones only and misses some. The data contain 5,000 to 6,000 clones, 80% to 90% of them singletons. Trimming took 6 bases from V and 5 from J, leaving 19 bases between them. The CDR3 consists of 16 residues. In germline, CDR1 is SGHDN, CDR2 FVKESK. What was sequenced was ileal tissue. This receptor was identified in an adult with Crohn's disease. J is TRBJ1-4 and V is TRBV14; perhaps TRBD1 as D (5 bases). The CDR3, as DNA: TGTGCCAGCAGTCCCCTCTTTCGTGGGGGGAATGAAAAACTGTTTTTT. The encoded protein is CASSPLFRGGNEKLFF.